Detailed here is one T cell receptor beta chain. No antigen is known for it. Among the donors, all were Caucasian adults who lived in Nashville, Tennessee. CD45RA-negative memory and CD45RA+ naive subsets were split from the CD4+ cells. The entry originates in a study of shared clonotypes between healthy human individuals. Some clones are missing from TCRdb's copy, which holds only in-frame ones; the method was immunoSEQ multiplex PCR. This sample yields about 660,000 clones, of which less than 85% are seen a single time; around 1.6% belongs to the top ten. The study's findings and limits: Sharing across four donors was highest in naive CD4 (around 5%) and lowest in memory CD8 (0.4%). Compared with memory subsets, naive subsets generally had larger estimated richness.

V dropped 4 bases and J dropped 0 bases, with 19 bases sitting between them. The CDR3 has 18 amino acids. The germline gives CDR1 MDHEN, CDR2 SYDVKM. Sample: memory CD4+ T cells sorted from blood. Subset reported: CD45RA-negative fraction. This chain joins TRBV28 and TRBJ1-5; a possible D gene is TRBD1 (6 bases). The receptor comes from a woman in her 30s in good health. For the CDR3, the DNA is TGTGCCAGCAGTTCCCTCGGGACATCCTTCTATAGCAATCAGCCCCAGCATTTT. It specifies CASSSLGTSFYSNQPQHF.